There are many counts of the clone carrying this T cell receptor (beta chain). The antigen is not known. The data are from a study of Graves' ophthalmopathy and Graves' hyperthyroidism. In the study overall: Peripheral blood sampling occurred at initial diagnosis, before any treatment. General observations from the study: Cross-validated, the 13-signature model showed 87.88%/81.08% sensitivity/specificity, and 80%/75% in the test set. The model's prediction of ophthalmopathy progression had 70.59% sensitivity and around 77% specificity.

It was from 8.5 to 10 ml of fresh peripheral blood that the PBMCs came. The trim removed 4 bases at V and 1 base at J, leaving 3 bases unmatched. The CDR3 is 14 amino acids. Germline V CDR1 and CDR2: MDHEN, SYDVKM. The authors amplified TCR beta CDR3 regions, and they did so from RNA transcripts for repertoire sequencing. First-round RT-PCR with HTBI primers preceded a second-round multiplex PCR. TCRdb re-called the multiplex PCR reads with MiXCR, one entry per CDR3 protein. The table lists over 500,000 distinct CDR3 sequences, about a fifth of them singletons. Sequencing was performed on peripheral blood. This receptor was obtained from a woman aged 18-29 years with stable Graves' hyperthyroidism. Some clones in this sample may be carry-over from other donors' samples. The rearrangement uses TRBV28 and TRBJ2-5; 7 bases agree with TRBD1. CDR3: CASSSGQPQETQYF. CDR3 nucleotide sequence: TGTGCCAGCAGTTCGGGACAGCCCCAAGAGACCCAGTACTTC.